This T cell receptor (beta chain) comes out of a study of CD8 T cells in Susac syndrome (dated by TCRdb to the late 2010s). Background for the entire study: Of the Susac syndrome patients who were sequenced, eight were in clinical remission while five or six had clinically active disease. At blood withdrawal, Susac syndrome patients were therapy-naive, treated with corticosteroids (with IVIg additionally given to some), or treated with IVIg alone. Whether CD8+ T cell activation and differentiation in Susac syndrome was antigen driven was tested using repertoire sequencing. Clonality of the CD8+ T cell repertoire was compared between around eleven healthy donors, approximately 14 Susac syndrome patients and 15 or so multiple sclerosis patients.

High-throughput TCR beta sequencing profiled peripheral blood CD8+ and CD4+ T cells from healthy donors, Susac syndrome patients and multiple sclerosis patients. Recently defined diagnostic criteria for definite or probable disease were met by the Susac syndrome patients. Bulk CD8+ and CD4+ T cells were purified magnetically by negative isolation, whereas CD8+ TEMRA cells were enriched by FACS. Blood was collected in EDTA tubes and processed within 24 hours, with PBMCs isolated through density gradient centrifugation. PBMCs intended for TCR sequencing were frozen in liquid nitrogen and were later thawed in a 37 degrees C water bath. A purity of at least 90% was achieved for sorted or isolated CD4+, CD8+ and CD8+ TEMRA cells. V and J lose 5 bases and 4 bases, and a span of 9 bases separates them. The germline V gene (reference sequence) sets CDR1 to SEHNR and CDR2 to FQNEAQ. There are 12 amino acids in the CDR3, from cysteine to phenylalanine inclusive. Of all the DNA, just the CDR3 is kept, 36 bases in frame from base 1.

RNA was extracted using the RNeasy kit, and roughly 0.5 to 1 ug of the RNA was reverse transcribed with random hexamers. The immunoSEQ multiplex PCR assay, covering 54 Vbeta and 13 Jbeta segments, was used to amplify TCR beta CDR3 regions. To correct PCR amplification bias, a synthetic template baseline was used for both primer optimization and computational correction. In the authors' own workflow: Reads were annotated to V, D and J genes per IMGT and analyzed with immunoSEQ Analyzer, keeping only productive sequences. Clonality was calculated as one minus the Shannon entropy normalized by log2 of the number of productive unique sequences. Public and private clones were assessed among the 100 most prevalent clones of each patient and control. A clone was defined as Susac-specific if it was absent from the healthy and MS cohorts, from over a thousand published viral clones and from other ImmuneACCESS disease sequences. TCRdb handled the public reads itself, with Q25 trimming in fastp and clone calling in MiXCR, and kept productive beta chains. Each CDR3 protein appears once, grouped with its most common genes and DNA. The V and J calls here are based on TCRdb, not the publication. This sample holds about 190,000 distinct CDR3 sequences; around 95% were observed only once. Of the sample, around 0.16% falls within the top ten clones.

In regard to this clonotype: Its antigen specificity is not known. The input lacks base qualities; no much larger clone sits a single base away.

General conclusions and limits of the study: Susac syndrome CD8+ repertoires showed clonal expansion, highest in CD8+ TEMRA cells and greater in clinically active than remitting patients. More than 15 Susac-specific public clones were identified in the total CD8+ repertoire, and several Susac-specific public clones were identified in the CD8+ TEMRA repertoire. The TCR sequencing and HLA analysis was acknowledged to have included a relatively small number of individuals.

The rearrangement joined TRBV7-9 to TRBJ2-7, with no reliable assignment of the D segment. The sequence was obtained from a human donor with Susac syndrome. Source material: CD8+ T cells from PBMCs. The CDR3 reads as follows: CASSRAEYEQYF. The sequenced DNA: TGTGCCAGCAGCCGGGCCGAATACGAGCAGTACTTC. When the CDR3 is completed using the reference TRBV7-9 and TRBJ2-7 genes on either side, the full variable domain is DTGVSQNPRHKITKRGQNVTFRCDPISEHNRLYWYRQTLGQGPEFLTYFQNEAQLEKSRLLSDRFSAERPKGSFSTLEIQRTEQGDSAMYLCASSRAEYEQYFGPGTRLTVT.